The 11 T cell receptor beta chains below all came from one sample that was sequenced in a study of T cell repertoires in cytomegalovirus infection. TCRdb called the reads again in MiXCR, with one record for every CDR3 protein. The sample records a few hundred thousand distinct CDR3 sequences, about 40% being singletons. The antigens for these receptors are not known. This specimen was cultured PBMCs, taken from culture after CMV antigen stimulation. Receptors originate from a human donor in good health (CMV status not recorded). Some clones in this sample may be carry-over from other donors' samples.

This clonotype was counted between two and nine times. CDR3 coding DNA: TGTGCCAGCAGCTTAGAAAGGGGAGGAAGAGCTTTCTTT. Residues: CASSLERGGRAFF. The chain uses TRBV7-2 and TRBJ1-1, with D possibly being TRBD1 (5 bases). V lost 1 base to trimming and J lost 10 bases, with 13 bases between them. The germline V gene has CDR1 SGHTA and CDR2 FQGNSA. There are 13 residues in the CDR3.

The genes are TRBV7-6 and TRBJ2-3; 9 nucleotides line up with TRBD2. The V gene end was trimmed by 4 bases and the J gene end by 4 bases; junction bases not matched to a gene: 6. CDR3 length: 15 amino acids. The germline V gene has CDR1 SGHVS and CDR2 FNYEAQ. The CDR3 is CASSSAGGPADTQYF. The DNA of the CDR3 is TGTGCCAGCAGCTCCGCGGGGGGGCCAGCAGATACGCAGTATTTT.

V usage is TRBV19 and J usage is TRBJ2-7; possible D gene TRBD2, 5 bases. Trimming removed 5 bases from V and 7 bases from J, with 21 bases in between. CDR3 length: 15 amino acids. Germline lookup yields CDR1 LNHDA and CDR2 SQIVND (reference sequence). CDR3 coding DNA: TGTGCCAGTAGTCCCCACCGACCTGAGGGTAGAGAGCAGTACTTC. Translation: CASSPHRPEGREQYF.

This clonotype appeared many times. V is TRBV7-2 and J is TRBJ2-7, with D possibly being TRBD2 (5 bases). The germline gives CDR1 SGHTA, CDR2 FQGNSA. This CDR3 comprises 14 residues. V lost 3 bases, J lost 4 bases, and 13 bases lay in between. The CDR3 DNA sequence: TGTGCCAGCAGCTTTGGCATGAGGGAGTACGAGCAGTACTTC. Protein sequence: CASSFGMREYEQYF.

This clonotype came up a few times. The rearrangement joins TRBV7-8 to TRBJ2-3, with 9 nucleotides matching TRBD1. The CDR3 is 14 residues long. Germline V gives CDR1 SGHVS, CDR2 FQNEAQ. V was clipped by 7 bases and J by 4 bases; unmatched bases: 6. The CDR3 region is CASNPTGGSDTQYF. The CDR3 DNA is TGTGCCAGCAACCCGACAGGGGGTTCAGATACGCAGTATTTT.

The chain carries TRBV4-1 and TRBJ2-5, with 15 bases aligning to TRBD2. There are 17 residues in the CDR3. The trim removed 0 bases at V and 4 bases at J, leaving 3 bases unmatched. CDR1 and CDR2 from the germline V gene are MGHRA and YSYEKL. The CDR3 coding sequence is TGCGCCAGCAGCCAAGAGGGGGGACTAGCGGGAGGAGAGACCCAGTACTTC. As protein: CASSQEGGLAGGETQYF.

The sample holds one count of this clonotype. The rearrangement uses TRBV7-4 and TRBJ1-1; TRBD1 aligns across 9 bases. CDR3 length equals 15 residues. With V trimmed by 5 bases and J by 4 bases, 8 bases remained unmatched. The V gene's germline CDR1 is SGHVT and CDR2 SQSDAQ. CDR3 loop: CASSLFQTGGTEAFF. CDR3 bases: TGTGCCAGCAGCCTCTTCCAGACAGGGGGCACTGAAGCTTTCTTT.

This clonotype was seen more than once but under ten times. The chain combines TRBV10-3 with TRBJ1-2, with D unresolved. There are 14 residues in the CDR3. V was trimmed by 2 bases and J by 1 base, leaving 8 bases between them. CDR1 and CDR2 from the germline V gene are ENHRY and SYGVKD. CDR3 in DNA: TGTGCCATCAGTGAGACAGAATTTAACTATGGCTACACCTTC. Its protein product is CAISETEFNYGYTF.

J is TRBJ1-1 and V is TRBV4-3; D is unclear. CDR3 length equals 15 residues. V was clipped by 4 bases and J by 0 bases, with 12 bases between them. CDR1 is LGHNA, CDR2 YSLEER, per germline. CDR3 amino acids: CASSPGRGMNTEAFF. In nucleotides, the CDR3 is TGCGCCAGCAGCCCAGGACGGGGAATGAACACTGAAGCTTTCTTT.

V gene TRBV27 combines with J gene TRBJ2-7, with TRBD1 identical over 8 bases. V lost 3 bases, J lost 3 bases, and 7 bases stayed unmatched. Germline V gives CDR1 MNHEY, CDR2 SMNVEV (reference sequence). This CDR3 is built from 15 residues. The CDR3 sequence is CASSLWAGGFYEQYF. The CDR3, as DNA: TGTGCCAGCAGTTTGTGGGCAGGGGGCTTCTACGAGCAGTACTTC.

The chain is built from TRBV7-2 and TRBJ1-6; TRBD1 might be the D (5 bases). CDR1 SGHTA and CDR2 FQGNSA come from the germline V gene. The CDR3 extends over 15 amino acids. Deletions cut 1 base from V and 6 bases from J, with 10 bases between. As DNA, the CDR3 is TGTGCCAGCAGCTTAGGGGGCGCAATTAATTCACCCCTCCACTTT. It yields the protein CASSLGGAINSPLHF.